This TCR beta chain was observed in a study of blood T cell repertoires in COVID-19. Study information: Sources were T cells, B-cell-depleted T cells, or PBMCs; the material itself was cDNA or gDNA.

Method: immunoSEQ multiplex PCR; TCRdb's copy keeps in-frame clones and lacks some. The sample records over 200,000 clones, 90% to 95% being singletons. From germline, CDR1 is KGHSH and CDR2 LQKENI. Trimming removed 3 bases from V and 2 bases from J; junction bases left unmatched: 8. CDR3 length: 17 amino acids. The sequenced sample was peripheral blood. V usage is TRBV18 and J usage is TRBJ1-4, with 8 positions matching TRBD1. The TCR was taken from a man in his sixties with COVID-19, enrolled during active disease. The CDR3: CASSPSQGASTNEKLFF. CDR3 nucleotides: TGTGCCAGCTCACCTTCCCAGGGGGCGTCGACTAATGAAAAACTGTTTTTT.